A selection of T cell receptor beta chains follows, all from one sample in a study of CD8 T cells in ankylosing spondylitis. TCRdb used MiXCR to reprocess the 5' RACE reads, holding one entry per CDR3 protein. The data contain 400,000 to 450,000 distinct CDR3 sequences, approximately 17% of them singletons. Sequenced sample: blood, either unsorted or a sorted T cell fraction (not recorded which). The receptor source for this set is a male donor with ankylosing spondylitis. Each CDR3 is given with its conserved first and last residue. A D gene is named only where the DNA matches it firmly. Only part of the rows carry a size: once, few, many, or a class if the clone is expanded.

few,TRBJ2-5,-,TRBV7-8,TGTGCCAGCAGCCGTCCGAGCGACCAAGAGACCCAGTACTTC,CASSRPSDQETQYF
few,TRBJ2-2,TRBD1,TRBV25-1,TGTGCCAGCAGTGTGACAGGGATCACCGGGGAGCTGTTTTTT,CASSVTGITGELFF
-,TRBJ1-2,-,TRBV7-2,TGTGCCAGCAGGCAAGGGGGGCTGGCTGGCTACACCTTC,CASRQGGLAGYTF
few,TRBJ1-2,-,TRBV4-1,TGCGCCAGCAGCCAGGCAGCATTGAGCTATGGCTACACCTTC,CASSQAALSYGYTF
few,TRBJ2-2,-,TRBV12-3/TRBV12-4,TGTGCCAGCAGTTTTAAGAGGGAGCTGTTTTTT,CASSFKRELFF
once,TRBJ2-5,-,TRBV7-9,TGTGCCAGCAGCAAAGACGGGGGCCCAAAGACCCAGTACTTC,CASSKDGGPKTQYF
few,TRBJ2-7,TRBD2,TRBV7-6,TGTGCCAGCAGCTTAGGAGCGGGGCGCCCCTACGAGCAGTACTTC,CASSLGAGRPYEQYF
-,TRBJ2-7,TRBD1,TRBV20-1,TGCAGTGCTACGCAGGGGGCGCGGGACGAGCAGTACTTC,CSATQGARDEQYF
few,TRBJ2-7,-,TRBV5-1,TGCGCCAGCAGCTTGGTATCGCGGGCGGTGGGATACGAGCAGTACTTC,CASSLVSRAVGYEQYF
once,TRBJ2-7,-,TRBV6-5,TGTGCCAGCAGTTACCGGGCCTTCTACGAGCAGTACTTC,CASSYRAFYEQYF
-,TRBJ1-1,-,TRBV20-1,TGCAGTGCTAATCAAGGAGTTGACACTGAAGCTTTCTTT,CSANQGVDTEAFF
few,TRBJ2-2,-,TRBV3-1,TGTGCCAGCAGCCAAGAGGGGCGGCGGAACACCGGGGAGCTGTTTTTT,CASSQEGRRNTGELFF
many,TRBJ1-5,TRBD1,TRBV12-3/TRBV12-4,TGTGCCAGCAGTTCCCATACAGGGGGACCGGATCAGCCCCAGCATTTT,CASSSHTGGPDQPQHF
few,TRBJ1-1,-,TRBV6-1,TGTGCCAGCAGCCTCGGGTCCCTTGGGGAAGCTTTCTTT,CASSLGSLGEAFF
few,TRBJ2-3,-,TRBV24-1,TGTGCCACCAGTGGGTCTAGCGTCACAGATACGCAGTATTTT,CATSGSSVTDTQYF
-,TRBJ1-2,-,TRBV25-1,TGTGCCAGCAGTGAATATGAGGGGGCTAACTATGGCTACACCTTC,CASSEYEGANYGYTF
many,TRBJ2-5,TRBD1,TRBV29-1,TGCAGCGTTGAAGTATTGACAGGGGGCGTGGAGACCCAGTACTTC,CSVEVLTGGVETQYF
-,TRBJ2-3,TRBD2,TRBV12-5,TGTGCTAGTGGTTCGGGACTAGCGGGGGGGTTATCAGATACGCAGTATTTT,CASGSGLAGGLSDTQYF
-,TRBJ1-4,TRBD1,TRBV30,TGTGCCTGGAGTACGACAGGGGGATTTAATGAAAAACTGTTTTTT,CAWSTTGGFNEKLFF
few,TRBJ2-5,-,TRBV20-1,TGCAGTGCTAGAGATGACTCTGGGGGGACCCAGTACTTC,CSARDDSGGTQYF
few,TRBJ2-1,TRBD2,TRBV20-1,TGCAGTGCTAGAACGGGACTAGCGGGGGACAATGAGCAGTTCTTC,CSARTGLAGDNEQFF
many,TRBJ2-2,-,TRBV12-3/TRBV12-4,TGTGCCAGCACACAGGCGAACACCGGGGAGCTGTTTTTT,CASTQANTGELFF
few,TRBJ1-1,-,TRBV5-1,TGCGCCAGCAGCTTGGCCTCGACAGGGAACACTGAAGCTTTCTTT,CASSLASTGNTEAFF
-,TRBJ2-5,TRBD1,TRBV11-2,TGTGCCAGCAGCCTGGGTACACAGGGGAGAGAGACCCAGTACTTC,CASSLGTQGRETQYF
few,TRBJ1-1,-,TRBV28,TGTGCCAGCGAGACTGGAGTGGAAGCTTTCTTT,CASETGVEAFF
few,TRBJ2-5,TRBD2,TRBV6-5,TGTGCCAGCAGTTACGGCCTAGCGGGAGGGGAGACCCAGTACTTC,CASSYGLAGGETQYF
-,TRBJ2-3,TRBD1,TRBV10-3,TGTGCCATCAAGGGGACAGGGGGCCCGCGCACAGATACGCAGTATTTT,CAIKGTGGPRTDTQYF
-,TRBJ2-3,TRBD2,TRBV5-1,TGCGCCAGCAGATTGACTAGCGGGGAAGATACGCAGTATTTT,CASRLTSGEDTQYF
few,TRBJ2-7,TRBD1,TRBV28,TGTGCCACCCGGACAGGGAATCTCTACGAGCAGTACTTC,CATRTGNLYEQYF
few,TRBJ1-2,TRBD1,TRBV10-3,TGTGCCATCAGCCGGGACAGCCCGGCGGGTATATATGGCTACACCTTC,CAISRDSPAGIYGYTF
-,TRBJ2-5,TRBD2,TRBV12-3/TRBV12-4,TGTGCCAGCAGTTATAGCGGGGGGGAAGAGACCCAGTACTTC,CASSYSGGEETQYF
many,TRBJ1-2,-,TRBV5-1,TGCGCCAGCAGCTTCACAGGGACCGGCTATGGCTACACCTTC,CASSFTGTGYGYTF
many,TRBJ2-7,-,TRBV5-6,TGTGCCAGCAGTTTCTTGGACAGCTACGAGCAGTACTTC,CASSFLDSYEQYF
-,TRBJ1-1,TRBD1,TRBV20-1,TGCAGTGCTAACCGGGACAGGGATGTTGAAGCTTTCTTT,CSANRDRDVEAFF
few,TRBJ2-7,-,TRBV28,TGTGCCAGCAACTCGGGGGGCCCCCCCTCCTACGAGCAGTACTTC,CASNSGGPPSYEQYF
-,TRBJ1-1,-,TRBV5-1,TGCGCCAGCAGCTTGGCGGACAGAAACACTGAAGCTTTCTTT,CASSLADRNTEAFF
many,TRBJ2-1,-,TRBV7-3,TGTGCCAGCAGCCCGGAGGGGGGTCGGGAGCAGTTCTTC,CASSPEGGREQFF
few,TRBJ2-3,-,TRBV9,TGTGCCAGCAGCGCTCAACAGGGTAGGGGGACAGATACGCAGTATTTT,CASSAQQGRGTDTQYF
-,TRBJ2-2,-,TRBV5-1,TGCGCCAGCAGCAGCGGATCAGGGAACACCGGGGAGCTGTTTTTT,CASSSGSGNTGELFF
-,TRBJ2-2,-,TRBV4-3,TGCGCCAGCAGCCAAGATTTGGGACGGACGAACACCGGGGAGCTGTTTTTT,CASSQDLGRTNTGELFF
many,TRBJ2-3,-,TRBV10-3,TGTGCCATCAGCCTGAGCGGGAGCACAGATACGCAGTATTTT,CAISLSGSTDTQYF
few,TRBJ2-1,TRBD2,TRBV9,TGTGCCAGCAGCGTAACGGCGGGGGGGTTCTACAATGAGCAGTTCTTC,CASSVTAGGFYNEQFF
few,TRBJ1-3,-,TRBV29-1,TGCAGCGTTGAAGGCAGGGGTGAAAACACCATATATTTT,CSVEGRGENTIYF
few,TRBJ1-5,-,TRBV20-1,TGCAGTGCTAGAGATTTGCGACAGAAGCATAGCAATCAGCCCCAGCATTTT,CSARDLRQKHSNQPQHF
-,TRBJ1-2,-,TRBV15,TGTGCCACCAGCAGAGTACCCAACTATGGCTACACCTTC,CATSRVPNYGYTF
few,TRBJ1-5,TRBD1,TRBV7-9,TGTGCCAGCAGCTTACAACAGGGGGCCGTCAATCAGCCCCAGCATTTT,CASSLQQGAVNQPQHF
-,TRBJ2-1,-,TRBV27,TGTGCCAGCAGTTTAAGGGGCCAGAGGGGCTACAATGAGCAGTTCTTC,CASSLRGQRGYNEQFF
few,TRBJ2-7,TRBD2,TRBV5-1,TGCGCCAGCAGCTTGCTTAGCGGGGGGACCTACGAGCAGTACTTC,CASSLLSGGTYEQYF
-,TRBJ2-7,TRBD2,TRBV20-1,TGCAGTGCCGACTTAGCGGGAGTTAACGAGCAGTACTTC,CSADLAGVNEQYF
-,TRBJ1-4,-,TRBV6-1,TGTGCCAGCAGTGTTTTAACAGGGTGGGGAGGCAATGAAAAACTGTTTTTT,CASSVLTGWGGNEKLFF
few,TRBJ2-6,-,TRBV9,TGTGCCAGCAGCGCTCAAGGTGCGACAGGGGCCAACGTCCTGACTTTC,CASSAQGATGANVLTF
few,TRBJ2-1,-,TRBV3-1,TGTGCCAGCAGCCCCCACAAAGCATCGGAGCAGTTCTTC,CASSPHKASEQFF
-,TRBJ2-4,-,TRBV12-3/TRBV12-4,TGTGCCAGCAGCCAAACCTCCACAGGGATGAACATTCAGTACTTC,CASSQTSTGMNIQYF
-,TRBJ1-2,TRBD1,TRBV6-2/TRBV6-3,TGTGCCAGCAGAGGGACAGCCTATGGCTACACCTTC,CASRGTAYGYTF
-,TRBJ2-6,-,TRBV6-2/TRBV6-3,TGTGCCAGCAGTTACTCTTCCTCCGCCCAAACGGCTGGGGCCAACGTCCTGACTTTC,CASSYSSSAQTAGANVLTF
few,TRBJ2-1,-,TRBV2,TGTGCCAGCAGTGAAGGGCGTTACTCCTACAATGAGCAGTTCTTC,CASSEGRYSYNEQFF
-,TRBJ1-5,-,TRBV12-3/TRBV12-4,TGTGCCAGCAGTTCAGGATCGAGGGGTAGCAATCAGCCCCAGCATTTT,CASSSGSRGSNQPQHF